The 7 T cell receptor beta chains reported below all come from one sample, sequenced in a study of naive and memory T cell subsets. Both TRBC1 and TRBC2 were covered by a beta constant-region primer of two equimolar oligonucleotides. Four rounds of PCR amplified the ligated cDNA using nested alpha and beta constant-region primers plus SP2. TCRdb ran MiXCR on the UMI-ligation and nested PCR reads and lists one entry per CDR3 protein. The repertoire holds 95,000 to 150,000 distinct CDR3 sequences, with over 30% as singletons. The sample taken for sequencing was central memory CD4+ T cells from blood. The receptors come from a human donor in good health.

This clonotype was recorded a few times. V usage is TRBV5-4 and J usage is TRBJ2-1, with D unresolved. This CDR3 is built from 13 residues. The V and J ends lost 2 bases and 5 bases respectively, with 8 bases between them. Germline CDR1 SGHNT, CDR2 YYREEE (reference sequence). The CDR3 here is CASSFRLDNEQFF. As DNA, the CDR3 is TGTGCCAGCAGCTTTAGGTTGGACAATGAGCAGTTCTTC.

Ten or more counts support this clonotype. CDR3 in amino acids: CASSPGHRTDTQYF. Written as DNA, the CDR3 is TGTGCCAGCAGCCCAGGACATCGCACAGATACGCAGTATTTT. The gene calls are TRBV5-5 and TRBJ2-3; possibly TRBD1 for D (5 bases). V lost 4 bases and J 1 base, leaving 10 bases between the germline ends. The CDR3 consists of 14 residues. Germline V gene sequence: CDR1 SGHKS, CDR2 YYEKEE (reference sequence).

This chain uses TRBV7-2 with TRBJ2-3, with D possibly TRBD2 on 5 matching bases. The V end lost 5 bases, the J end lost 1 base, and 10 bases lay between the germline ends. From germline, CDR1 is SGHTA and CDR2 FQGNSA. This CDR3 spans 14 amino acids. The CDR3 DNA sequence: TGTGCCAGCAGCAGGGAGAGACGCACAGATACGCAGTATTTT. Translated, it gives CASSRERRTDTQYF.

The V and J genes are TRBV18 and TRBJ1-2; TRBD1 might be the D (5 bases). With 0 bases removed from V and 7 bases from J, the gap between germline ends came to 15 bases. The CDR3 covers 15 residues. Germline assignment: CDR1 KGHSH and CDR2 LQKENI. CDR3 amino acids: CASSPPTTRAGGYTF. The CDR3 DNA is TGTGCCAGCTCACCACCAACGACCAGGGCCGGTGGCTACACCTTC.

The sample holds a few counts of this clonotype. This chain's CDR3 is CASSLRTDSSTTGELFF. As DNA, the CDR3 is TGTGCCAGCAGCTTAAGGACGGATTCTTCTACCACCGGGGAGCTGTTTTTT. V usage is TRBV7-9 and J usage is TRBJ2-2; D remains unclear. Germline V gene sequence: CDR1 SEHNR, CDR2 FQNEAQ (reference sequence). V was trimmed by 2 bases and J by 4 bases, leaving 17 bases between them. The CDR3 is 17 amino acids.

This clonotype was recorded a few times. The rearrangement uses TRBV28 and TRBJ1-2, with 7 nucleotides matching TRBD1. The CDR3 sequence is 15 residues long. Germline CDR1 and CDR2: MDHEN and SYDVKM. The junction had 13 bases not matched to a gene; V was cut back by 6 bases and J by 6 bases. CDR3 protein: CASRRQGGFYNGYTF. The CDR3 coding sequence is TGTGCCAGCAGGAGACAGGGTGGTTTTTATAATGGCTACACCTTC.

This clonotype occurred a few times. In nucleotides, the CDR3 is TGTGCCAGCAGGGTTGGGGGGACCGGTTCCTACAATGAGCAGTTCTTC. Protein sequence: CASRVGGTGSYNEQFF. This chain uses TRBV28 with TRBJ2-1, with D tentatively TRBD2 (6 bases). Germline lookup yields CDR1 MDHEN and CDR2 SYDVKM. This CDR3 contains 16 residues. Trimming pared 6 bases from V and 1 base from J, leaving 16 bases between. Looking up the rest from reference TRBV28 and TRBJ2-1 gives the full variable domain: DVKVTQSSRYLVKRTGEKVFLECVQDMDHENMFWYRQDPGLGLRLIYFSYDVKMKEKGDIPEGYSVSREKKERFSLILESASTNQTSMYLCASRVGGTGSYNEQFFGPGTRLTVL.